A selection of T cell receptor beta chains follows, all from one sample in a study of CD8 T cells in ankylosing spondylitis. One entry per CDR3 protein results from TCRdb running MiXCR on the 5' RACE reads. This repertoire shows under 850,000 distinct CDR3 sequences, around 20% found once; its top ten account for about 20%. Sequencing was done on a sample of blood, either unsorted or a sorted T cell fraction (not recorded which). The receptors come from a male donor with ankylosing spondylitis. CDR3s leave out the opening cysteine and the closing phenylalanine or tryptophan.

>TRBV18|TRBJ2-2
ASSPPVAPRAGELF
>TRBV7-3|TRBJ2-7
ASSLSPEGQY
>TRBV4-3|TRBJ1-1
ASSQDTGGVSEAF
>TRBV4-1|TRBJ2-5
ASSQDVGRQETQY
>TRBV9|TRBJ2-1
ASSAVGGRGEQF
>TRBV29-1|TRBJ2-7
SVNFGTHSYEQY
>TRBV7-2|TRBJ2-4
ASSFTLAKNIQY
>TRBV9|TRBJ2-5
ASSVEASERETQY
>TRBV6-2/TRBV6-3|TRBJ1-2
ASNKAPSGDYGYT
>TRBV3-1|TRBJ1-6
ASSQDSPSNSPLH
>TRBV18|TRBJ2-1
ASSPSLQTNEQF
>TRBV7-9|TRBJ1-1
ASSLGDKPEAF
>TRBV6-5|TRBJ1-4
ASSYGQGGEEKLF
>TRBV7-3|TRBJ2-7
ASSLNPATAGGPYEQY
>TRBV12-3/TRBV12-4|TRBJ2-2
ASSIGTGRTGELF
>TRBV9|TRBJ1-2
ASSALVEPGVGYT
>TRBV3-1|TRBJ2-7
ASSHTTSGGPYEQY
>TRBV5-1|TRBJ2-7
ASSLAQDLPYEQY
>TRBV12-3/TRBV12-4|TRBJ1-6
ASRARSNSPLH
>TRBV25-1|TRBJ1-6
ASRSTGNNSPLH
>TRBV20-1|TRBJ1-1
SASSSGWVGGATEAF
>TRBV14|TRBJ1-2
ASSQVSVKANYGYT
>TRBV7-7|TRBJ2-2
ASSLVGTGPGELF
>TRBV20-1|TRBJ1-4
SARDPGQYNEKLF
>TRBV7-2|TRBJ2-7
ASSLKRGYEQY
>TRBV14|TRBJ1-5
ASSQGGLTPQH
>TRBV5-1|TRBJ1-1
ASSARDRALNTEAF
>TRBV18|TRBJ1-6
ASSPLSVGNSPLH
>TRBV11-2|TRBJ2-1
ASSTLKDDEQF
>TRBV25-1|TRBJ1-3
ASSEGRSSGNTIY
>TRBV7-7|TRBJ2-7
ASSPGLALEQY
>TRBV12-3/TRBV12-4|TRBJ2-1
ASSFRDDPYNEQF
>TRBV6-1|TRBJ2-7
ASSTDRIGLEQY
>TRBV5-1|TRBJ1-5
ASRADTGASQPQH
>TRBV28|TRBJ1-1
ASTSIPYGRSTEAF
>TRBV7-9|TRBJ1-5
ASSLTSSLPQH